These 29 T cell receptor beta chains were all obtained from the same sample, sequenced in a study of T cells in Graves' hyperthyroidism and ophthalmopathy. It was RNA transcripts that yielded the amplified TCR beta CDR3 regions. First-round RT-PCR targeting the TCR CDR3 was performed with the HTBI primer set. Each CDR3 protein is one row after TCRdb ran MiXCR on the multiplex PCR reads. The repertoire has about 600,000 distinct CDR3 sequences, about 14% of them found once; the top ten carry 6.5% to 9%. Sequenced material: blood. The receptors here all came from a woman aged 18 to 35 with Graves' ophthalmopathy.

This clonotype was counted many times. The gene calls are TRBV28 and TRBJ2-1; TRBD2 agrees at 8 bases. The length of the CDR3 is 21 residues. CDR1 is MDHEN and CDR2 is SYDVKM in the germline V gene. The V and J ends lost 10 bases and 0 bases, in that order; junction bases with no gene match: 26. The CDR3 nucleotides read TGTGCCACTAACCCCTCGAACGGGGACCATAGCGGGACTAGCTCCTACAATGAGCAGTTCTTC. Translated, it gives CATNPSNGDHSGTSSYNEQFF.

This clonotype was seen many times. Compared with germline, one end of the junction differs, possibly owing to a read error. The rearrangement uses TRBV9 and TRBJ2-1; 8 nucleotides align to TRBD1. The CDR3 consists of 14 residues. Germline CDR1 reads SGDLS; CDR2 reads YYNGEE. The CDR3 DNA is TGTGCCAGCAGCGCGGGACAGGATTACAGTGAGCAGTTCTTC. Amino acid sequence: CASSAGQDYSEQFF.

The CDR3 DNA reads TGTGCCAGTAGTGATTTCGATTCACCCCTCCACTTT. It specifies CASSDFDSPLHF. The rearrangement uses TRBV19 and TRBJ1-6; D not certain. The CDR3 totals 12 residues. Germline V gives CDR1 LNHDA, CDR2 SQIVND (reference sequence). V was shortened by 5 bases and J by 8 bases, with 7 bases between the two germline ends.

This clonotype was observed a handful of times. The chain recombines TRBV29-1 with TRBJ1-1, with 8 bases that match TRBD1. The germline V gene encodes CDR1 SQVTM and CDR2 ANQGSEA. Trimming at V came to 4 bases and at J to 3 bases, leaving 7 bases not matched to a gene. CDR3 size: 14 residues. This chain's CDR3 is CSVAVRTGHTEAFF. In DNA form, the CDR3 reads TGCAGCGTTGCCGTCAGGACAGGGCACACTGAAGCTTTCTTT.

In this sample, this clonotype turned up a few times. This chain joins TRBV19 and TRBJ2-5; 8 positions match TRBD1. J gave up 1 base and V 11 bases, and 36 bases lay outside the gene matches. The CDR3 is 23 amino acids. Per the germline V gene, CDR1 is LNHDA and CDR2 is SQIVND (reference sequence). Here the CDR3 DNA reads TGTGCCCGAAAGTATATTCTTAGAAAGAGGCAAACCAGGGGGCGGACGGGCCAAGAGACCCAGTACTTC. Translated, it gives CARKYILRKRQTRGRTGQETQYF.

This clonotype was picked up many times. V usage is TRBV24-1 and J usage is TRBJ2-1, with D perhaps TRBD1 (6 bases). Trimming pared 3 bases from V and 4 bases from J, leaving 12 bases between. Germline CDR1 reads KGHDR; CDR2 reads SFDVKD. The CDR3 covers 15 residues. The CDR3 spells CATSDPRGQYNEQFF. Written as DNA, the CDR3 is TGTGCCACCAGTGATCCTCGGGGACAATACAATGAGCAGTTCTTC.

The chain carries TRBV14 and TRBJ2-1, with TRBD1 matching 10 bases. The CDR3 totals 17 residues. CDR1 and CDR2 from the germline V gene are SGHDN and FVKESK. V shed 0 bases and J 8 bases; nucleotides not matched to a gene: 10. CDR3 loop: CASSQDPDRGKSDEQFF. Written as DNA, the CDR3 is TGTGCCAGCAGCCAAGACCCGGACAGGGGGAAGTCGGATGAGCAGTTCTTC.

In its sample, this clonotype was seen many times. The CDR3 nucleotides read TGTGCCACCAGTGATTTGGGGGGGACAGGGACAGATACGCAGTATTTT. Its translation: CATSDLGGTGTDTQYF. This chain links TRBV24-1 with TRBJ2-3; 9 bases are a match to TRBD1. Losses at the gene ends were 0 bases for V and 3 bases for J; bases not matched to a gene: 3. Per the germline V gene, CDR1 is KGHDR and CDR2 is SFDVKD. The CDR3 has 16 amino acids.

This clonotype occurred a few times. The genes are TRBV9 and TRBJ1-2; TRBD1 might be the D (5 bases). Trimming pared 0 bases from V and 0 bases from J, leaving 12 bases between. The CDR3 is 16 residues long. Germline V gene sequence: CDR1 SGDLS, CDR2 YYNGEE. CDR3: CASSVGQSIANYGYTF. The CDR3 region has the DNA TGTGCCAGCAGCGTAGGACAGAGTATAGCTAACTATGGCTACACCTTC. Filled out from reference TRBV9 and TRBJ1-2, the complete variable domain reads DSGVTQTPKHLITATGQRVTLRCSPRSGDLSVYWYQQSLDQGLQFLIQYYNGEERAKGNILERFSAQQFPDLHSELNLSSLELGDSALYFCASSVGQSIANYGYTFGSGTRLTVV.

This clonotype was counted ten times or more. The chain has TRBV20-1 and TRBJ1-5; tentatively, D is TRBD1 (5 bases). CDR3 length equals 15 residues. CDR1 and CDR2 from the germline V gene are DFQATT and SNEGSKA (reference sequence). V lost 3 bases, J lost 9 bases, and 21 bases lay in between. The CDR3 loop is CSASPTSGVGRPQHF. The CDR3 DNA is TGCAGTGCTAGTCCCACTTCGGGGGTGGGGAGGCCCCAGCATTTT.

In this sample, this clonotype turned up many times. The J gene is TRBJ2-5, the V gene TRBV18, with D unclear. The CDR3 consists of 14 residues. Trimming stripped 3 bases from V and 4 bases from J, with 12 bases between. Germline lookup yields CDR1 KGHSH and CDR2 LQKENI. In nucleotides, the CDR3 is TGTGCCAGCTCACCGAGACGCCCGTCAGAGACCCAGTACTTC. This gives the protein CASSPRRPSETQYF.

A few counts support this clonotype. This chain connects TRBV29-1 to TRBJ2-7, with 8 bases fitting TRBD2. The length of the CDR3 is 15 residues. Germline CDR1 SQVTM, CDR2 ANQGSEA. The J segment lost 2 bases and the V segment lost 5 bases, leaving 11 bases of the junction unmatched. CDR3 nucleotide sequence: TGCAGCGTTACCATTAGCGGGACTTCCCCCTACGAGCAGTACTTC. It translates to CSVTISGTSPYEQYF.

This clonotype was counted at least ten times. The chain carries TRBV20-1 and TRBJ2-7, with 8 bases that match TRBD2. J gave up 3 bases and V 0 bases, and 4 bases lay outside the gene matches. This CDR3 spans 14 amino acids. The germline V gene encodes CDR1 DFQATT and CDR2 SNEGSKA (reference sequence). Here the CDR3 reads CSAREGGGYYEQYF. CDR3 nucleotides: TGCAGTGCTAGAGAGGGCGGGGGGTACTACGAGCAGTACTTC.

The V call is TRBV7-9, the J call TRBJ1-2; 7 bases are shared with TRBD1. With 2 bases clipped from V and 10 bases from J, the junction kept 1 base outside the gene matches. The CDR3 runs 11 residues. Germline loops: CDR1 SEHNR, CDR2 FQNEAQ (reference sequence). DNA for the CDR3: TGTGCCAGCAGCTTAAAGGGGGCCTACACCTTC. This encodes CASSLKGAYTF.

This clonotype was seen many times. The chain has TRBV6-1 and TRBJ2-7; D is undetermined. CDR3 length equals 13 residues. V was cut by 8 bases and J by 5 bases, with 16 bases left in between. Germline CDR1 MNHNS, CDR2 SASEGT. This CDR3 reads CASGLTQVDEQYF. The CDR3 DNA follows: TGTGCCAGCGGTCTGACCCAGGTGGACGAGCAGTACTTC.

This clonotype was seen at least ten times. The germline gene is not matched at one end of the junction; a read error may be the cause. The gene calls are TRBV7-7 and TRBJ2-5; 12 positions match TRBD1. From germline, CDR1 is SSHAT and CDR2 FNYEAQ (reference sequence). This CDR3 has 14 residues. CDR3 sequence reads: CASRPGTGGDTQYF. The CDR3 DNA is TGTGCTAGCAGACCCGGGACAGGGGGCGATACCCAGTACTTC.

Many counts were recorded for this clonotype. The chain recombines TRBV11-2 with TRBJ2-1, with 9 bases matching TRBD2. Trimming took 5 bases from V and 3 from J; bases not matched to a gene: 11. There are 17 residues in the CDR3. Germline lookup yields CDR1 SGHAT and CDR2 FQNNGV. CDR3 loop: CASSPRAGGALYNEQFF. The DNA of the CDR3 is TGTGCCAGCAGCCCCAGGGCGGGAGGGGCGCTCTACAATGAGCAGTTCTTC.

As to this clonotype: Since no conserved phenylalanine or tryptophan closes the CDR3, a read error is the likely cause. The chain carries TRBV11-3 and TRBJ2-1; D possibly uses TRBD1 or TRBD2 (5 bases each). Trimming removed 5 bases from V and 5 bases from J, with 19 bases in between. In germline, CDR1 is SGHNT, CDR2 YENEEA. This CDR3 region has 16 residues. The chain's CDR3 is CASSPDGTPIHNEQFL. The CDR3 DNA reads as TGTGCCAGCAGCCCCGATGGGACGCCGATCCACAATGAGCAGTTCCTC.

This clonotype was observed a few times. CDR3 in DNA: TGTGCCAGCAGCCAAGTCATCGGGACAGGGAGGAGAACCCTCCACTTT. It codes for CASSQVIGTGRRTLHF. The V call is TRBV3-1, the J call TRBJ1-6; 9 bases align to TRBD1. Germline CDR1 reads LGHDT; CDR2 reads YNNKEL (reference sequence). This CDR3 spans 16 amino acids. The trim removed 1 base at V and 14 bases at J, leaving 12 bases unmatched.

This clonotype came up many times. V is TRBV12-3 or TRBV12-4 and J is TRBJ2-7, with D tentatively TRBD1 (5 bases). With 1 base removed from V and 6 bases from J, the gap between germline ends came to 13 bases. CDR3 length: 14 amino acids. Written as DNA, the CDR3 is TGTGCCAGCAGTTTAGGGGGCAAGGAGCTCGAGCAGTACTTC. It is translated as CASSLGGKELEQYF.

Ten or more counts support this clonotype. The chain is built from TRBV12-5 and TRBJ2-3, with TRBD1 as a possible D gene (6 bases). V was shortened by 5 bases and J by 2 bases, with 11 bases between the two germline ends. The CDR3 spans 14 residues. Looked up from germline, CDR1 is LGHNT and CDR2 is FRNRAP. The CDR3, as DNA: TGTGCTAGTGGTCTCGGACAGTCCACAGATACGCAGTATTTT. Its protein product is CASGLGQSTDTQYF.

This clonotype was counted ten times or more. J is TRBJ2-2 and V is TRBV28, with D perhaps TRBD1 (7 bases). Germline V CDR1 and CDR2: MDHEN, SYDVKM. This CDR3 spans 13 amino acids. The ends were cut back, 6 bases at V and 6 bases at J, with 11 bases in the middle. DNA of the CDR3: TGTGCCAGCAGGTCAGGGGGGCCCGGGGAGCTGTTTTTT. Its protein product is CASRSGGPGELFF.

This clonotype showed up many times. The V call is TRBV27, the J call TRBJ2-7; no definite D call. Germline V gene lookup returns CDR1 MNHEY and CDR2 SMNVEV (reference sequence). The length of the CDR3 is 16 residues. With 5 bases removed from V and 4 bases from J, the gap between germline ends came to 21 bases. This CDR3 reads CASSAAAGRVVYEQYF. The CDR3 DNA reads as TGTGCCAGCAGTGCCGCCGCTGGACGCGTGGTGTACGAGCAGTACTTC.

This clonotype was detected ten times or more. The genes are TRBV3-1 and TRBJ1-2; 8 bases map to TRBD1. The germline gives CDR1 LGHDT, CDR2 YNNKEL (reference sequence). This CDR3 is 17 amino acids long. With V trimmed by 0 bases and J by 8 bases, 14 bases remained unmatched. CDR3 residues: CASSQDQHFDRGRGYTF. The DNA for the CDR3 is TGTGCCAGCAGCCAAGATCAGCACTTCGACAGGGGAAGGGGCTACACCTTC.

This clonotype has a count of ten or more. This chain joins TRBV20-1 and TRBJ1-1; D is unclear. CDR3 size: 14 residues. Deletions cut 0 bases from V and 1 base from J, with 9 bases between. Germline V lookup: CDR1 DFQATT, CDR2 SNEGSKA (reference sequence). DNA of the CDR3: TGCAGTGCTAGAGAGGCCGGTTCGAACACTGAAGCTTTCTTT. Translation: CSAREAGSNTEAFF.

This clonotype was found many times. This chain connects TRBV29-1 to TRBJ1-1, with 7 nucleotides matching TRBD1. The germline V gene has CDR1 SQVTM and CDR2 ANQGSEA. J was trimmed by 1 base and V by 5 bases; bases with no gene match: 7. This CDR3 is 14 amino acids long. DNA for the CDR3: TGCAGCGTTAGTCCAGACAGGGAGAACACTGAAGCTTTCTTT. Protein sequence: CSVSPDRENTEAFF.

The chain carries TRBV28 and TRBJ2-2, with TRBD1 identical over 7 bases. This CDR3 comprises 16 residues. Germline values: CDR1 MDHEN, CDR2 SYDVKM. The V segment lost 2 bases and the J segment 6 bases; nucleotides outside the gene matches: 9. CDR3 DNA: TGTGCCAGCAGTTTAGACAGGGCAAGTGGGTCCGGGGAGCTGTTTTTT. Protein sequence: CASSLDRASGSGELFF.

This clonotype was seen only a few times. The CDR3 coding sequence is TGTGCCAGCAGCCCCCCAGGGATCGGGCAGTTCTTC. Encoded protein: CASSPPGIGQFF. J is TRBJ2-1 and V is TRBV12-3 or TRBV12-4; D possibly corresponds to TRBD1 (5 bases). This CDR3 has 12 residues. Trimming took off 6 bases at V and 12 bases at J, with 15 bases between the two ends.

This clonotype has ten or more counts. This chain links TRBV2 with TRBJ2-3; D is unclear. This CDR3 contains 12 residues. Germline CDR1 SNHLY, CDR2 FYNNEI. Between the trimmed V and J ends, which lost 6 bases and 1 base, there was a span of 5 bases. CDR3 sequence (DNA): TGTGCCAGCAGACCAGGCACAGATACGCAGTATTTT. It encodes CASRPGTDTQYF.